Below, 30 T cell receptor beta chains from the same sample are listed, as sequenced in a study of vaccination and CD4 T cells after COVID-19 (dated by TCRdb to 2022 to 2024). The treatment or condition tag for this specimen amounts to: roughly ten-day PBMC culture with coronavirus spike peptide pools or control peptides (ViraFEST assay). The library relied on PCR. The instrument was an Illumina iSeq 100. TCR sequencing of DNA from cultured CD4+ T cells used the Oncomine TCR Beta short-read assay at the Johns Hopkins FTIC core. Clones were called with MiXCR by TCRdb after fastp trimmed the public reads at Q25, and only in-frame beta chains were retained. Duplicate CDR3 protein sequences are folded into a single record with the most common DNA and genes. In this sample the table shows approximately 14,000 distinct CDR3 sequences, roughly 71% of which occur a single time. The ten largest make up roughly 18% of the sample.

Their specific antigens are unknown. The sequenced sample consisted of CD4+ T cells from blood, cultured in vitro. Receptors originate from a human donor who had recovered from COVID-19.

The rearrangement joins TRBV6-1 to TRBJ2-5; 8 bases line up with TRBD1. Germline V CDR1 and CDR2: MNHNS, SASEGT. V lost 6 bases to trimming and J lost 5 bases; unmatched junction nucleotides: 11. The CDR3 runs 15 residues. The CDR3 spells CASREYWTGPETQYF. CDR3 in DNA: TGTGCCAGCAGGGAATATTGGACAGGGCCCGAGACCCAGTACTTC.

The V call is TRBV20-1, the J call TRBJ1-6; D might be TRBD1 (6 bases). Per the germline V gene, CDR1 is DFQATT and CDR2 is SNEGSKA (reference sequence). V was pared by 4 bases and J by 7 bases, with 20 bases between. The CDR3 has 16 amino acids. The CDR3 DNA sequence: TGCAGTGCTAAAACAGGGTCTTCGACGGGAAATTCACCCCTCCACTTT. Translating it yields CSAKTGSSTGNSPLHF.

This clonotype has only a few counts. The genes are TRBV15 and TRBJ1-2; TRBD1 might be the D (5 bases). This CDR3 contains 16 residues. CDR1 is LNHNV and CDR2 is YYDKDF in the germline V gene (reference sequence). V was shortened by 1 base and J by 0 bases, with 12 bases between the two germline ends. The CDR3 nucleotides are TGTGCCACCAGCAGAGGTCCCGGGACCTCTAACTATGGCTACACCTTC. It codes for CATSRGPGTSNYGYTF.

V gene TRBV20-1 combines with J gene TRBJ1-1, with D unresolved. The CDR3 covers 14 residues. Germline V gene data show CDR1 as DFQATT and CDR2 as SNEGSKA (reference sequence). V dropped 5 bases and J dropped 1 base, with 14 bases sitting between them. CDR3 in amino acids: CSAPDMKRNTEAFF. The CDR3 region has the DNA TGCAGTGCTCCCGATATGAAGAGGAACACTGAAGCTTTCTTT.

V is TRBV6-1 and J is TRBJ2-7, with 8 bases matching TRBD1. Germline CDR1 is MNHNS and CDR2 is SASEGT. J lost 3 bases, V lost 6 bases, and 7 bases had no gene match. This CDR3 has 14 residues. CDR3 nucleotides: TGTGCCAGCAGCCGGACAGGGTTGTTCTACGAGCAGTACTTC. It translates to CASSRTGLFYEQYF.

The chain is built from TRBV27 and TRBJ1-3; no firm D call. Trimming removed 6 bases at V and 6 bases at J, with 12 bases between. CDR1 and CDR2 (germline): MNHEY, SMNVEV (reference sequence). This CDR3 spans 13 amino acids. The CDR3 bases are TGTGCCAGCAGAGAGTTGGGCTCAAACACCATATATTTT. Protein sequence: CASRELGSNTIYF.

The chain has TRBV6-1 and TRBJ1-6; D ambiguous. The germline V and J ends were trimmed by 2 bases and 9 bases, with 8 bases remaining between them. CDR1 is MNHNS, CDR2 SASEGT, per germline. The CDR3 spans 13 residues. CDR3 in amino acids: CASSERVGSPLHF. The CDR3 nucleotides read TGTGCCAGCAGTGAAAGAGTCGGTTCACCCCTCCACTTT.

This clonotype was counted between two and nine times. The rearrangement joins TRBV6-2 or TRBV6-3 to TRBJ1-5, with D perhaps TRBD1 (5 bases). This CDR3 spans 19 amino acids. Trimming shortened V by 0 bases and J by 0 bases, and 18 bases separated the two germline ends. The germline V gene has CDR1 MNHEY and CDR2 SVGEGT. The CDR3 loop is CASSYSLGRRGLSNQPQHF. The DNA of the CDR3 is TGTGCCAGCAGTTACTCGTTGGGGAGACGGGGACTTAGCAATCAGCCCCAGCATTTT.

The rearrangement uses TRBV20-1 and TRBJ2-7; TRBD2 aligns across 11 bases. Germline V CDR1 and CDR2: DFQATT, SNEGSKA (reference sequence). The trim removed 6 bases at V and 1 base at J, leaving 5 bases unmatched. CDR3 length: 14 amino acids. The CDR3 region has the DNA TGCAGTGCAATAACTAGCGGGAGTTCCTACGAGCAGTACTTC. Protein: CSAITSGSSYEQYF.

This clonotype occurred a few times. The rearrangement uses TRBV27 and TRBJ1-4; a weak D match, TRBD1 (6 bases). CDR1 and CDR2 (germline): MNHEY, SMNVEV (reference sequence). CDR3 length: 13 amino acids. V lost 6 bases to trimming and J lost 5 bases, with 10 bases between them. Written as DNA, the CDR3 is TGTGCCAGCAGGCACAGGGTAAATGAAAAACTGTTTTTT. Protein product: CASRHRVNEKLFF.

The gene calls are TRBV28 and TRBJ2-3; D is undetermined. Trimming took off 0 bases at V and 2 bases at J, with 6 bases between the two ends. Germline CDR1 MDHEN, CDR2 SYDVKM. The CDR3 consists of 14 residues. In DNA, the CDR3 is TGTGCCAGCAGTTTATGGTCAATCACAGATACGCAGTATTTT. It yields the protein CASSLWSITDTQYF. Supplemented by reference TRBV28 and TRBJ2-3, the full variable domain reads DVKVTQSSRYLVKRTGEKVFLECVQDMDHENMFWYRQDPGLGLRLIYFSYDVKMKEKGDIPEGYSVSREKKERFSLILESASTNQTSMYLCASSLWSITDTQYFGPGTRLTVL.

The chain couples TRBV27 to TRBJ2-2; D is unresolved. With 3 bases removed from V and 7 bases from J, the gap between germline ends came to 9 bases. Germline V lookup: CDR1 MNHEY, CDR2 SMNVEV (reference sequence). The CDR3 length is 13 residues. CDR3: CASSFMWDGELFF. As DNA, the CDR3 is TGTGCCAGCAGTTTTATGTGGGACGGGGAGCTGTTTTTT.

This rearrangement joins TRBV6-4 to TRBJ1-1; weak D call: TRBD1 (6 bases). CDR1 MRHNA and CDR2 SNTAGT come from the germline V gene. Trimming removed 2 bases at V and 8 bases at J, with 24 bases between. CDR3 length: 17 residues. CDR3 in DNA: TGTGCCAGCAGTGACACCCTGGGAGGGGGTCTATGGCTCGAAGCTTTCTTT. This encodes CASSDTLGGGLWLEAFF.

In the case of this clonotype: The germline gene is not matched at one end of the junction; a read error may be the cause. The V call is TRBV5-3, the J call TRBJ2-7, with D unclear. TRBV5-3 is an ORF, with its function uncertain. There are 12 residues in the CDR3. CDR3 nucleotide sequence: TGTGCCAGCAGCTTGGATGTAGGGGAGCAGTACTTC. Translation: CASSLDVGEQYF.

The chain employs TRBV11-2 and TRBJ2-3; possibly TRBD1 or TRBD2 for D (5 bases each). The germline V and J ends were trimmed by 4 bases and 3 bases, with 14 bases remaining between them. CDR1 is SGHAT and CDR2 is FQNNGV in the germline V gene. This CDR3 is 15 amino acids long. The CDR3 DNA follows: TGTGCCAGCAGCTCCACCGGGGCCCGAACAGATACGCAGTATTTT. Protein sequence: CASSSTGARTDTQYF.

The rearrangement links TRBV24-1 to TRBJ2-3; TRBD2 matches 12 bases. The CDR3 is 16 amino acids. J lost 6 bases, V lost 3 bases, and 6 bases had no gene match. Germline V lookup: CDR1 KGHDR, CDR2 SFDVKD. The CDR3 spells CATSDQTSGGRDTQYF. For the CDR3, the DNA is TGTGCCACCAGTGATCAGACTAGCGGGGGTCGTGATACGCAGTATTTT.

V gene TRBV6-5 combines with J gene TRBJ2-5, with a tentative D call TRBD2 (7 bases). The V end was cut by 3 bases, the J end by 1 base, with 9 bases between. Germline V gene sequence: CDR1 MNHEY, CDR2 SVGAGI. This CDR3 has 14 residues. The CDR3 loop is CASSYGGAQETQYF. The CDR3 DNA reads TGTGCCAGCAGTTATGGGGGGGCCCAAGAGACCCAGTACTTC.

The chain couples TRBV7-8 to TRBJ1-5, with D maybe TRBD1 (5 bases). Trimming took off 8 bases at V and 4 bases at J, with 27 bases between the two ends. This CDR3 spans 18 amino acids. Germline CDR1 reads SGHVS; CDR2 reads FQNEAQ. The CDR3 bases are TGTGCCAGCGGCCTGAAGGGATCGGGGACTCTCGGTAATCAGCCCCAGCATTTT. This sequence encodes CASGLKGSGTLGNQPQHF.

The rearrangement joins TRBV7-9 to TRBJ1-2; unclear D gene. V was cut by 2 bases and J by 8 bases, with 15 bases left in between. The CDR3 is 14 amino acids. Germline CDR1 reads SEHNR; CDR2 reads FQNEAQ (reference sequence). The CDR3 loop is CASSLTGLSEGYTF. CDR3 bases: TGTGCCAGCAGCTTAACCGGACTCTCGGAAGGCTACACCTTC.

DNA of the CDR3: TGTGCCAGCAATCGGGTGTCCAATGGCTACACCTTC. Translation: CASNRVSNGYTF. The chain combines TRBV28 with TRBJ1-2, with D hard to call. With 7 bases removed from V and 6 bases from J, the gap between germline ends came to 12 bases. There are 12 residues in the CDR3. Germline V gene lookup returns CDR1 MDHEN and CDR2 SYDVKM.

The chain couples TRBV6-1 to TRBJ1-5; 7 bases map to TRBD1. Germline CDR1 reads MNHNS; CDR2 reads SASEGT. CDR3 length: 16 residues. The V and J ends lost 7 bases and 7 bases, in that order; junction bases with no gene match: 16. The CDR3 nucleotides read TGTGCCAGCAAAAAACAGACAGGGAAGTCTTGGCAGCCCCAGCATTTT. It is translated as CASKKQTGKSWQPQHF.

The chain has TRBV20-1 and TRBJ1-2, with a weak D call TRBD1 (5 bases). Germline V CDR1 and CDR2: DFQATT, SNEGSKA (reference sequence). There are 13 residues in the CDR3. Trimming removed 6 bases at V and 4 bases at J, with 15 bases between. The CDR3 coding sequence is TGCAGTGCGACCCCGGGACCGAGCTATGGCTACACCTTC. Translation: CSATPGPSYGYTF.

This clonotype appeared once. The chain carries TRBV18 and TRBJ2-5, with 7 bases matching TRBD2. This CDR3 has 16 amino acids. Germline CDR1 and CDR2: KGHSH and LQKENI. With V trimmed by 2 bases and J by 3 bases, 9 bases remained unmatched. The CDR3: CASSPIWREKEETQYF. The CDR3 DNA sequence: TGTGCCAGCTCACCAATATGGCGGGAGAAGGAAGAGACCCAGTACTTC.

V and J are TRBV9 and TRBJ2-3; D not resolved. This CDR3 is 15 amino acids long. Trimming removed 4 bases at V and 1 base at J, with 13 bases between. Per germline, CDR1 SGDLS and CDR2 YYNGEE. The CDR3 here is CASSPPPTGTDTQYF. The CDR3 DNA follows: TGTGCCAGCAGCCCCCCTCCTACGGGCACAGATACGCAGTATTTT.

This rearrangement joins TRBV27 to TRBJ1-2; 9 bases are shared with TRBD1. V was clipped by 6 bases and J by 4 bases; unmatched bases: 12. Looked up from germline, CDR1 is MNHEY and CDR2 is SMNVEV (reference sequence). The CDR3 consists of 16 residues. DNA of the CDR3: TGTGCCAGCAGAGTATCCAGGACAGGGGCCCCCTATGGCTACACCTTC. This translates into CASRVSRTGAPYGYTF.

This clonotype has only a few counts. The chain combines TRBV6-5 with TRBJ1-3, with D perhaps matching TRBD1 (5 bases). The CDR3 has 14 amino acids. The germline gives CDR1 MNHEY, CDR2 SVGAGI. V lost 2 bases and J 4 bases, leaving 9 bases between the germline ends. CDR3 amino acids: CASSYGAAGNTIYF. The CDR3 DNA reads as TGTGCCAGCAGTTACGGGGCAGCAGGAAACACCATATATTTT.

The chain combines TRBV28 with TRBJ1-2; D unclear. The V gene's germline CDR1 is MDHEN and CDR2 SYDVKM. The V and J ends lost 7 bases and 4 bases respectively, with 19 bases between them. The CDR3 loop spans 15 amino acids. Written as DNA, the CDR3 is TGTGCCAGCACCCCCGGGTTGGCAGCAGCCTATGGCTACACCTTC. Translation: CASTPGLAAAYGYTF.

V and J are TRBV28 and TRBJ2-2; D is perhaps TRBD1 or TRBD2 (6 bases each). V gave up 6 bases and J gave up 6 bases, with 14 bases separating them. The CDR3 covers 14 residues. Germline CDR1 reads MDHEN; CDR2 reads SYDVKM. CDR3 in amino acids: CASRMGGRAGELFF. CDR3 sequence (DNA): TGTGCCAGCAGAATGGGGGGCAGGGCCGGGGAGCTGTTTTTT.

The chain employs TRBV24-1 and TRBJ1-2; D gene uncertain. V dropped 3 bases and J dropped 8 bases, with 9 bases sitting between them. This CDR3 comprises 12 residues. Germline V lookup: CDR1 KGHDR, CDR2 SFDVKD. CDR3: CATSDTDRGYTF. The CDR3 DNA reads TGTGCCACCAGTGATACCGACCGGGGCTACACCTTC.

This chain uses TRBV19 with TRBJ2-3; TRBD1 aligns across 7 bases. The CDR3 has 13 residues. The germline V gene has CDR1 LNHDA and CDR2 SQIVND (reference sequence). Trimming cost V 4 bases and J 5 bases; bases outside gene matches: 3. CDR3 in DNA: TGTGCCAGTAGTAACAGGGGTGGAGATACGCAGTATTTT. This encodes CASSNRGGDTQYF.